Presented here are 6 T cell receptor beta chains from one specimen sequenced in a study of Ad26.COV2.S vaccination and SARS-CoV-2 variants. As for treatment: approximately 18 received Ad26.COV2.S at low or high dose, single or two shots; 5 received placebo; per-sample allocation not given. Repertoires come from day 63 after the first vaccine or placebo injection. TCRdb's table, derived via immunoSEQ multiplex PCR, lists solely in-frame clones and lacks some. The table lists 350,000 to 450,000 clones, about 92% of them singletons. The source material was peripheral blood, sampled in a trial of Ad26.COV2.S vaccine versus placebo. The receptors stem from a person between 18 and 65 years old who received the Ad26.COV2.S COVID-19 vaccine or a placebo.

The table lists this clone with a count of one. The rearrangement joins TRBV19 to TRBJ1-5; 10 nucleotides align to TRBD1. V gave up 6 bases and J gave up 3 bases; unmatched junction bases: 8. The germline V gene encodes CDR1 LNHDA and CDR2 SQIVND (reference sequence). The CDR3 spans 16 residues. The CDR3 sequence is CASSPRTGGYNQPQHF. The CDR3 nucleotides are TGTGCCAGTAGCCCTCGGACAGGGGGATACAATCAGCCCCAGCATTTT.

The rearrangement uses TRBV27 and TRBJ2-2, with unresolved D. V was trimmed by 5 bases and J by 0 bases, leaving 13 bases between them. Germline CDR1 reads MNHEY; CDR2 reads SMNVEV (reference sequence). The CDR3 is made up of 16 amino acids. CDR3 DNA: TGTGCCAGCAGTCCCCCCCAGAGCGCGAACACCGGGGAGCTGTTTTTT. Translating it yields CASSPPQSANTGELFF.

This clone was seen a single time. The V and J genes are TRBV30 and TRBJ1-5; TRBD1 is a possible D gene (6 bases). The CDR3 covers 15 residues. The germline V gene has CDR1 GTSNPN and CDR2 SVGIG (reference sequence). V dropped 3 bases and J dropped 0 bases, with 12 bases sitting between them. The DNA for the CDR3 is TGTGCCTGGAGCCAAGGACAGTATAGCAATCAGCCCCAGCATTTT. Encoded protein: CAWSQGQYSNQPQHF.

V gene TRBV6-2 or TRBV6-3 combines with J gene TRBJ2-7; D remains ambiguous. The CDR3 covers 13 residues. Germline loops: CDR1 MNHEY, CDR2 SVGEGT. V was trimmed by 5 bases and J by 6 bases, leaving 14 bases between them. The CDR3 nucleotides read TGTGCCAGCAGTCTAAGGACGGAAAGCGAGCAGTACTTC. Translation: CASSLRTESEQYF.

The chain links TRBV15 to TRBJ2-5; 7 positions agree with TRBD1. Germline values: CDR1 LNHNV, CDR2 YYDKDF (reference sequence). CDR3 size: 17 residues. Losses at the gene ends were 0 bases for V and 2 bases for J; bases not matched to a gene: 9. The CDR3, as DNA: TGTGCCACCAGCAGAGATAGGCGGACAGGTAGGCAAGAGACCCAGTACTTC. The encoded protein is CATSRDRRTGRQETQYF.

This chain joins TRBV4-3 and TRBJ2-7; D tentatively fits TRBD1 or TRBD2 (5 bases each). Looked up from germline, CDR1 is LGHNA and CDR2 is YSLEER. The CDR3 is 16 residues long. V lost 0 bases and J lost 0, with 12 bases in between. The CDR3 DNA sequence: TGCGCCAGCAGCCAAGACCATCCGGGGCCCTCCTACGAGCAGTACTTC. This translates into CASSQDHPGPSYEQYF.